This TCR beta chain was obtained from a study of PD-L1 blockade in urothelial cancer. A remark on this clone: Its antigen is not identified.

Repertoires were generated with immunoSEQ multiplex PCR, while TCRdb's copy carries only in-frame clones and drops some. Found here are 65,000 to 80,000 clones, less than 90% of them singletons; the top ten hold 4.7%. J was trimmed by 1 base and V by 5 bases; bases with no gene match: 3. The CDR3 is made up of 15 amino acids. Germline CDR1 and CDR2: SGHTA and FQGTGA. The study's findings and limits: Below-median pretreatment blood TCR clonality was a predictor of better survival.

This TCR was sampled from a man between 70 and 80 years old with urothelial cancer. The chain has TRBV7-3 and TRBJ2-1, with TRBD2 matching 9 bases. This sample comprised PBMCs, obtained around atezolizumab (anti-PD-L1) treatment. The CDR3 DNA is TGTGCCAGCAGCCTTAGCGGGAGTTCCTACAATGAGCAGTTCTTC. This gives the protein CASSLSGSSYNEQFF.